This T cell receptor (beta chain) is from a study of blood T cell repertoires in COVID-19. Study-wide context: From T cells, B-cell-depleted T cells, or PBMCs came the material, which was cDNA or gDNA.

Measured with immunoSEQ multiplex PCR; TCRdb has only the in-frame clones, and not every one. The sample has approximately 240,000 clones, 85% to 95% seen once. The receptor was isolated from a woman younger than 35 who had recovered from COVID-19. Sequenced: PBMCs or T cells enriched from blood (not recorded which).

The CDR3 sequence is CASSPTSGTTATEQYF. CDR3 nucleotides: TGTGCCAGCAGCCCAACCTCCGGGACTACGGCAACCGAGCAGTACTTC. The chain combines TRBV11-3 with TRBJ2-7, with TRBD2 matching 7 bases. J gave up 6 bases and V 5 bases, and 16 bases lay outside the gene matches. The germline V gene has CDR1 SGHNT and CDR2 YENEEA. CDR3 length: 16 residues.